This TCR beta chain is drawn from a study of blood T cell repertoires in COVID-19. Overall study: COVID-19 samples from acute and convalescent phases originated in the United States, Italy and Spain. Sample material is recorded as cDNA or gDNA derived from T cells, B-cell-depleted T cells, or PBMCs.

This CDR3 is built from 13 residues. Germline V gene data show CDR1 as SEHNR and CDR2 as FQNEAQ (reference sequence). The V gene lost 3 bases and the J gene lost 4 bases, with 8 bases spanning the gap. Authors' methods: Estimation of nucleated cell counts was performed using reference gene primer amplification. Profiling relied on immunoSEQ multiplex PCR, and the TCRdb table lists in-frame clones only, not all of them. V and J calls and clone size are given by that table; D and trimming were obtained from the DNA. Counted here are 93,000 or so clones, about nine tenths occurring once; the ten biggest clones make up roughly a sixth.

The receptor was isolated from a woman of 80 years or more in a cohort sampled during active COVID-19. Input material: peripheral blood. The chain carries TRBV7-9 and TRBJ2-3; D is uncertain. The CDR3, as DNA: TGTGCCAGCAGCTTCTACCCGGCAGATACGCAGTATTTT. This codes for CASSFYPADTQYF. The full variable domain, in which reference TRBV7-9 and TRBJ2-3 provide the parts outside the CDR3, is DTGVSQNPRHKITKRGQNVTFRCDPISEHNRLYWYRQTLGQGPEFLTYFQNEAQLEKSRLLSDRFSAERPKGSFSTLEIQRTEQGDSAMYLCASSFYPADTQYFGPGTRLTVL.